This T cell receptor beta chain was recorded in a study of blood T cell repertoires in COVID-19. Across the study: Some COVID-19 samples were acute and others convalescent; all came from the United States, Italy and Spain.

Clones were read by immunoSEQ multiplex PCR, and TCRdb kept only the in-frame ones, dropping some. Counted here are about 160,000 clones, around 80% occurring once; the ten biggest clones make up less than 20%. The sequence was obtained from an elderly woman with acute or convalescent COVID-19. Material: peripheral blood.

This CDR3 is CASSSLPPFYNEQFF. Here the CDR3 DNA reads TGTGCCAGTAGTTCACTCCCACCCTTCTACAATGAGCAGTTCTTC. The chain couples TRBV19 to TRBJ2-1, with no clear D. The ends were cut back, 5 bases at V and 3 bases at J, with 14 bases in the middle. Germline V gene sequence: CDR1 LNHDA, CDR2 SQIVND (reference sequence). The CDR3 is made up of 15 amino acids.